Reported below is one TCR beta chain. Antigen unknown. Repertoires were generated with immunoSEQ multiplex PCR, while TCRdb's copy carries only in-frame clones and drops some. The table lists just over 350,000 clones, 92% of them singletons. The record originates from a study of Ad26.COV2.S vaccination and SARS-CoV-2 variants. Overall study findings and caveats: Vaccinated individuals (as opposed to placebo recipients) had higher spike-specific TCR breadth.

This CDR3 has 16 amino acids. From germline, CDR1 is LGHNA and CDR2 YSLEER. The V end lost 0 bases, the J end lost 4 bases, and 13 bases lay between the germline ends. The source was peripheral blood, collected after recovery from COVID-19. The genes are TRBV4-3 and TRBJ1-3; D might be TRBD1 (5 bases). This TCR was sampled from a human donor who had recovered from COVID-19. CDR3 sequence (DNA): TGCGCCAGCAGCCAAGAATACCGGGACCTAGGAAACACCATATATTTT. Translation: CASSQEYRDLGNTIYF.